This T cell receptor (beta chain) was documented in a study of cytomegalovirus exposure and HLA in healthy donors. Both 60 Vbeta primers and 13 Jbeta primers went into the PCR. TCRdb's copy holds only in-frame clones and misses some; the assay was immunoSEQ multiplex PCR. The sample includes about 59,000 clones, 65% to 90% of them seen just once. Per germline, CDR1 SEHNR and CDR2 FQNEAQ (reference sequence). The CDR3 spans 16 residues. Trimming at V came to 5 bases and at J to 1 base, leaving 7 bases not matched to a gene. There was no recording of CMV serostatus for this donor. Study-wide results and caveats: The study put some 150 TCR beta chains on its list as cytomegalovirus-associated. Of the V segments, some could not be distinguished, including TRBV6-2 and TRBV6-3, and were excluded. Immune exposure information available was restricted to CMV serostatus.

This clone has just one count. Its antigen is still unknown. The material sequenced was PBMCs. The chain joins TRBV7-9 to TRBJ2-2; TRBD1 aligns across 7 bases. The clonotype comes from a human donor in good health. The CDR3 is CASSTIRQGNTGELFF. The CDR3 DNA follows: TGTGCCAGCAGCACAATCCGACAGGGGAACACCGGGGAGCTGTTTTTT.